A single TCR beta chain is shown here with its context. TCRdb keeps only in-frame clones here, not all; method: immunoSEQ multiplex PCR. The sample includes 190,000 or so clones, roughly 93% seen only once; the top ten take roughly 1.6%. This entry is derived from a study of control samples from healthy donors and cancer patients. The CDR3 has 15 residues. The V end lost 3 bases, the J end lost 0 bases, and 14 bases lay between the germline ends. CDR1 DFQATT and CDR2 SNEGSKA come from the germline V gene (reference sequence). Material for sequencing was blood. This chain connects TRBV20-1 to TRBJ1-1; TRBD1 is a possible D gene (6 bases). This sequence originates from a man aged 18 to 30 in good health. CDR3 bases: TGCAGTGCTAGTAAGTTGGGGGCGGTGAACACTGAAGCTTTCTTT. Translation: CSASKLGAVNTEAFF.